This T cell receptor (beta chain) was profiled in a study of CXCR3-negative and CXCR3-positive naive CD8 T cells. CDR1 and CDR2 (germline): LGHDT, YNNKEL (reference sequence). This CDR3 contains 14 residues. TRB cDNA libraries were made by UMI-labeled 5' RACE. TCRdb re-called the 5' RACE reads, yielding one record per CDR3 amino acid sequence without DNA. There are 65,000 to 75,000 distinct CDR3 sequences in the sample, with about 1.5% held by the top ten. This TCR came from a human donor in good health. Some clones in this sample may be carry-over from other donors' samples. Sequences were obtained from naive CXCR3- CD8+ T cells from blood. Sample subset: CD45RO-CCR7+CD27+CD95- naive CD8+ T cells lacking CXCR3 (TNR3-). The chain links TRBV3-1 to TRBJ2-5; TCRdb's D call of TRBD2 is untestable without DNA. The CDR3 region is CASSQEASSETQYF.